These T cell receptor beta chains were read from a single sample in a study of T cell clonotyping in hematopoietic cell transplantation. The protocol was immunoSEQ multiplex PCR, while the TCRdb copy is restricted to in-frame clones and leaves out a portion. The sample consists of roughly 24,000 clones, 80% to 90% of them appearing once. The sample in question was peripheral blood mononuclear cells, obtained before stem cell transplant. The receptors originated from a woman in her sixties with acute myeloid leukemia. Some clones in this sample may be carry-over from other donors' samples. CDR3s include the opening cysteine and the closing phenylalanine or tryptophan. The order of the fields is CDR3 protein, CDR3 DNA, D gene, clone size, V gene, J gene. D genes are given only for firm matches. Clone sizes are given selectively: once, few, many, or a class where the clone is expanded.

CASSSLRTSSYEQYF	TGTGCCAGCAGCTCCCTCCGGACTAGTTCTTACGAGCAGTACTTC	TRBD2	few	TRBV11-2	TRBJ2-7
CASSLSSYNEQFF	TGTGCCAGCAGCTTGAGCTCCTACAATGAGCAGTTCTTC	.	.	TRBV7-3	TRBJ2-1
CASSFTGGDATNEKLFF	TGTGCCAGCAGTTTCACAGGGGGAGATGCAACTAATGAAAAACTGTTTTTT	TRBD1	.	TRBV28	TRBJ1-4
CARQGNYGYTF	TGTGCCAGACAGGGTAACTATGGCTACACCTTC	.	few	TRBV6-8	TRBJ1-2
CASLKGMNTEAFF	TGTGCCAGCTTAAAGGGGATGAACACTGAAGCTTTCTTT	.	.	TRBV2	TRBJ1-1
CASSDSIGPDSTDTQYF	TGTGCCAGCAGTGACTCGATTGGGCCCGATTCCACAGATACGCAGTATTTT	.	.	TRBV6-4	TRBJ2-3
CASSMGGSYNSPLHF	TGTGCCAGTAGTATGGGCGGCTCCTATAATTCACCCCTCCACTTT	.	once	TRBV19	TRBJ1-6
CASSKGDSLAGQPQHF	TGTGCCAGTAGTAAAGGGGACAGCCTGGCGGGTCAGCCCCAGCATTTT	TRBD1	.	TRBV19	TRBJ1-5
CASSSTRAWSGYGYTF	TGTGCCAGCAGTTCAACCCGGGCTTGGTCGGGCTATGGCTACACCTTC	.	.	TRBV27	TRBJ1-2
CSVENWPGGYTF	TGCAGCGTTGAAAATTGGCCGGGCGGCTACACCTTC	.	once	TRBV29-1	TRBJ1-2
CASRTGINAGELFF	TGTGCCAGCAGAACAGGGATTAATGCCGGGGAGCTGTTTTTT	.	.	TRBV25-1	TRBJ2-2
CASSAYTVSYEQYF	TGTGCCAGCAGTGCCTACACGGTTTCCTACGAGCAGTACTTC	.	once	TRBV5-6	TRBJ2-7
CASSLSLITPQETQYF	TGTGCCAGCAGCCTAAGCCTCATTACCCCCCAAGAGACCCAGTACTTC	.	.	TRBV7-9	TRBJ2-5
CASRSGQTNTGELFF	TGCGCCAGCAGATCGGGACAGACGAACACCGGGGAGCTGTTTTTT	TRBD1	.	TRBV10-1	TRBJ2-2
CSVAPRTGTGEKLFF	TGCAGCGTTGCCCCCCGTACCGGGACAGGTGAAAAACTGTTTTTT	TRBD1	.	TRBV29-1	TRBJ1-4
CASAPQSSNQPQHF	TGTGCCAGCGCCCCCCAATCTAGCAATCAGCCCCAGCATTTT	.	.	TRBV6-1	TRBJ1-5
CASSSGTERTQYF	TGTGCCAGCAGTTCCGGGACGGAAAGGACCCAGTACTTC	.	.	TRBV7-9	TRBJ2-5
CASSLVAGQTYEQYF	TGTGCCAGCAGCTTAGTAGCGGGACAGACCTACGAGCAGTACTTC	.	.	TRBV7-8	TRBJ2-7
CAIRETGGGGYTF	TGTGCCATCAGAGAGACAGGGGGAGGTGGCTACACCTTC	TRBD1	.	TRBV10-3	TRBJ1-2
CASSLVRGTEAFF	TGTGCCAGCAGCTTGGTTAGGGGCACTGAAGCTTTCTTT	.	.	TRBV5-8	TRBJ1-1
CASRDLSRIEKLFF	TGTGCCAGTCGGGACCTTTCTCGTATTGAAAAACTGTTTTTT	.	.	TRBV19	TRBJ1-4
CASSKGPGTEAFF	TGTGCCAGCAGCAAGGGTCCGGGGACTGAAGCTTTCTTT	.	.	TRBV2	TRBJ1-1
CASSIRGLYEAFF	TGTGCCAGTAGTATACGGGGCCTGTATGAAGCTTTCTTT	.	.	TRBV19	TRBJ1-1
CASSSPLGLAGGNEQYF	TGTGCCAGCAGCTCCCCCCTTGGACTAGCGGGAGGCAACGAGCAGTACTTC	TRBD2	.	TRBV11-2	TRBJ2-7
CASSVSRGAYEQYF	TGTGCCAGCAGCGTTTCTAGGGGGGCCTACGAGCAGTACTTC	.	.	TRBV9	TRBJ2-7
CASSQGYGTAYGYTF	TGCGCCAGCAGCCAAGGTTACGGGACCGCGTATGGCTACACCTTC	.	.	TRBV4-3	TRBJ1-2
CSAAQTDYNEQFF	TGCAGCGCCGCCCAAACTGACTACAATGAGCAGTTCTTC	.	large	TRBV29-1	TRBJ2-1
CASSPGANTEAFF	TGTGCCAGCTCACCAGGTGCGAACACTGAAGCTTTCTTT	.	.	TRBV18	TRBJ1-1
CASNIQGAGQPQHF	TGTGCCAGTAATATTCAGGGGGCCGGCCAGCCCCAGCATTTT	TRBD1	.	TRBV19	TRBJ1-5
CASSWALNQPQHF	TGTGCCAGTAGTTGGGCCCTCAATCAGCCCCAGCATTTT	.	.	TRBV19	TRBJ1-5
CASSKGLFTGELFF	TGTGCCAGCAGTAAGGGACTCTTCACCGGGGAGCTGTTTTTT	.	.	TRBV6-6	TRBJ2-2
CASSYSPSANTEAFF	TGTGCCAGCAGTTACTCCCCCTCCGCGAACACTGAAGCTTTCTTT	.	once	TRBV6-5	TRBJ1-1
CASSESARGPPEQYF	TGCGCCAGCAGTGAGTCGGCTAGGGGTCCCCCCGAGCAGTACTTC	.	.	TRBV10-1	TRBJ2-7
CASSHGTERWQDF	TGTGCCAGCAGCCACGGGACGGAGAGGTGGCAGGACTTC	.	.	TRBV7-2	TRBJ2-7
CASSGTSGGSYEQYF	TGTGCCAGCAGCGGGACTAGCGGGGGCTCCTACGAGCAGTACTTC	TRBD2	.	TRBV11-2	TRBJ2-7
CASSPVRGYTF	TGTGCCAGCAGTCCGGTGAGGGGCTACACCTTC	.	.	TRBV2	TRBJ1-2
CASSLGQGGREQYF	TGCGCCAGCAGCCTGGGACAGGGGGGACGCGAGCAGTACTTC	TRBD1	.	TRBV4-3	TRBJ2-7
CASSLGDYAYEQYF	TGTGCCAGCAGCTTAGGGGACTATGCCTACGAGCAGTACTTC	TRBD2	.	TRBV7-2	TRBJ2-7
CASRGAGNTIYF	TGTGCCAGCCGAGGAGCCGGAAACACCATATATTTT	.	.	TRBV28	TRBJ1-3
CASTPHHGTGELFF	TGTGCCAGCACCCCTCATCACGGTACCGGGGAGCTGTTTTTT	.	.	TRBV27	TRBJ2-2
CASSSGDPSYEQYF	TGTGCCAGCAGCTCCGGGGACCCCTCCTACGAGCAGTACTTC	.	.	TRBV11-3	TRBJ2-7
CASSFSTGPGGYTF	TGTGCCAGCAGTTTTTCGACGGGCCCGGGAGGCTACACCTTC	.	.	TRBV2	TRBJ1-2
CASSSSRDQPYNEQFF	TGTGCCAGCAGTTCCTCCCGGGACCAGCCCTACAATGAGCAGTTCTTC	.	.	TRBV28	TRBJ2-1
CASSTSTGELFF	TGTGCCAGTAGTACAAGCACCGGGGAGCTGTTTTTT	.	.	TRBV19	TRBJ2-2
CASTRTVSNQPQHF	TGTGCCAGTACTAGAACAGTTAGCAATCAGCCCCAGCATTTT	.	.	TRBV19	TRBJ1-5
CASSPDNGKPQHF	TGTGCCAGCAGCCCCGACAATGGCAAGCCCCAGCATTTT	.	.	TRBV6-5	TRBJ1-5
CASSAPSGRVYEQYF	TGTGCCAGCAGCGCCCCTAGCGGGAGGGTTTACGAGCAGTACTTC	TRBD2	.	TRBV7-2	TRBJ2-7
CASSRDLSTDTQYF	TGCGCCAGCAGTCGAGACCTCTCGACAGATACGCAGTATTTT	.	.	TRBV4-1	TRBJ2-3
CASSVLPGNTGELFF	TGTGCCAGCAGCGTATTGCCAGGGAACACCGGGGAGCTGTTTTTT	.	.	TRBV9	TRBJ2-2
CASSTSGSYYEQYF	TGTGCCAGTAGTACTAGCGGGAGCTACTACGAGCAGTACTTC	TRBD2	.	TRBV19	TRBJ2-7
CASAQGGTEAFF	TGTGCCAGCGCCCAGGGGGGAACTGAAGCTTTCTTT	TRBD1	.	TRBV28	TRBJ1-1
CASSRDRNQPQHF	TGTGCCAGCAGCCGCGACAGAAATCAGCCCCAGCATTTT	.	.	TRBV27	TRBJ1-5
CASGGVGNTEAFF	TGTGCCAGCGGTGGCGTGGGGAACACTGAAGCTTTCTTT	.	.	TRBV6-5	TRBJ1-1
CASSQDSGTSGSGTGELFF	TGCGCCAGCAGCCAAGATTCGGGGACTAGCGGGAGTGGGACCGGGGAGCTGTTTTTT	TRBD2	.	TRBV4-3	TRBJ2-2
CASSWGGYEQYF	TGTGCCAGCAGCTGGGGCGGCTACGAGCAGTACTTC	.	.	TRBV7-2	TRBJ2-7
CASSRTGPDTEAFF	TGTGCCAGCAGCCGAACGGGGCCGGACACTGAAGCTTTCTTT	.	.	TRBV7-3	TRBJ1-1
CASSMSRDYGYTF	TGTGCCAGTAGTATGTCCAGGGACTATGGCTACACCTTC	.	.	TRBV19	TRBJ1-2
CASSAGPKMGRGYGYTF	TGTGCCAGCAGTGCAGGCCCGAAGATGGGCCGGGGTTATGGCTACACCTTC	.	.	TRBV6-1	TRBJ1-2